These 4 T cell receptor beta chains share one sample of origin, sequenced in a study of regulatory T cells in long-lasting Graves disease. Time point specified: newly diagnosed GD, antithyroid drugs for less than 3 months. Generation of the TCR library employed RNA extracted from PBMCs. For TCR beta, libraries came from iRepertoire HTBI primers and Arm-PCR of CDR3 regions. TCRdb reprocessed the multiplex PCR reads via MiXCR and lists one record per CDR3 protein. Here the sample spans some 330,000 distinct CDR3 sequences, about an eighth being singletons. The same sample was also studied in work on T cells in Graves' hyperthyroidism and ophthalmopathy.

Sequencing was performed on peripheral blood mononuclear cells (PBMCs), taken at new diagnosis, from a patient treated with antithyroid drugs. The source of these receptors is a woman under 30 with Graves disease.

The V and J genes are TRBV19 and TRBJ2-1; TRBD2 matches at 11 bases. Looked up from germline, CDR1 is LNHDA and CDR2 is SQIVND (reference sequence). The length of the CDR3 is 15 residues. The junction had 12 bases not matched to a gene; V was cut back by 5 bases and J by 12 bases. CDR3: CASSLRTSGSLRQFF. In nucleotides, the CDR3 is TGTGCCAGTAGTCTACGCACTAGCGGGAGCTTAAGGCAGTTCTTC.

This clonotype was seen a few times. The CDR3 DNA sequence: TGCAGTGCTAGCTGGACAGGGATTAGCAATCAGCCCCAGCATTTT. Translation: CSASWTGISNQPQHF. The chain recombines TRBV20-1 with TRBJ1-5; 8 positions match TRBD1. CDR3 length equals 15 residues. The germline V gene encodes CDR1 DFQATT and CDR2 SNEGSKA (reference sequence). Germline trimming cut 3 bases from V and 0 bases from J; bases unmatched to any gene: 4.

This clonotype was observed many times. The CDR3 nucleotides are TGTGCCAGCAGCCCACTCGGGACAGTTAATCGACTGTTTTTT. This sequence encodes CASSPLGTVNRLFF. The chain combines TRBV14 with TRBJ2-2, with 7 bases that match TRBD1. This CDR3 is 14 amino acids long. Unmatched junction bases numbered 13, after V lost 4 bases and J lost 14 bases. Germline CDR1 is SGHDN and CDR2 is FVKESK.

This clonotype showed up many times. The chain couples TRBV27 to TRBJ1-6; perhaps TRBD1 as D (6 bases). Trimming pared 7 bases from V and 0 bases from J, leaving 13 bases between. The germline V gene has CDR1 MNHEY and CDR2 SMNVEV (reference sequence). This CDR3 has 16 amino acids. The CDR3 sequence: CASKHRASSYNSPLHF. In DNA, the CDR3 is TGTGCCAGCAAGCACAGGGCTAGCTCCTATAATTCACCCCTCCACTTT.